Below are 19 T cell receptor beta chains sequenced from a single sample in a study of beta chain features in type 1 diabetes. Every isolated RNA sample was fully reverse transcribed, so sequencing captured expressed TCRB transcripts. Repertoires were generated with immunoSEQ multiplex PCR, while TCRdb's copy carries only in-frame clones and drops some. The top ten clones hold under 0.055% of a sample with under 400,000 clones, around a fifth of them seen once. The sample taken for sequencing was naive CD4+ T cells from blood. The receptors shown here come from a woman between 18 and 29 years old in good health.

With regard to this clone: Distinct nucleotide sequences in the sample also encode this CDR3. This chain uses TRBV6-5 with TRBJ2-7; 7 bases align to TRBD1. Losses at the gene ends were 6 bases for V and 6 bases for J; bases not matched to a gene: 2. This CDR3 comprises 11 residues. CDR1 is MNHEY, CDR2 SVGAGI, per germline. This CDR3 is CASRAGGEQYF. CDR3 nucleotides: TGTGCCAGCAGGGCAGGGGGCGAGCAGTACTTC.

On this clone: Other DNA sequences in this sample translate to the same CDR3. This chain joins TRBV5-1 and TRBJ2-1; D is possibly TRBD2 (6 bases). Looked up from germline, CDR1 is SGHRS and CDR2 is YFSETQ. The CDR3 runs to 14 residues. V was pared by 0 bases and J by 7 bases, with 11 bases between. CDR3 region: CASSLGQGGNEQFF. CDR3 in DNA: TGCGCCAGCAGCTTGGGCCAAGGAGGGAATGAGCAGTTCTTC.

This clone was picked up a small number of times. The genes are TRBV5-1 and TRBJ2-7; D is uncertain. This CDR3 comprises 13 residues. Looked up from germline, CDR1 is SGHRS and CDR2 is YFSETQ. Between the trimmed V and J ends, which lost 1 base and 4 bases, there was a span of 9 bases. CDR3 DNA: TGCGCCAGCAGCTTGAACAGAGCTTACGAGCAGTACTTC. It specifies CASSLNRAYEQYF.

V and J are TRBV11-2 and TRBJ2-5, with D possibly matching TRBD2 (6 bases). In germline, CDR1 is SGHAT, CDR2 FQNNGV. CDR3 length: 14 residues. Trimming removed 5 bases at V and 5 bases at J, with 15 bases between. The CDR3 DNA reads TGTGCCAGCAGCCGTACGACTAGTTTGGAGACCCAGTACTTC. Translated, it gives CASSRTTSLETQYF.

Remarks on this clone: Distinct nucleotide sequences in the sample also encode this CDR3. The chain recombines TRBV5-1 with TRBJ2-1; TRBD2 matches 9 bases. Germline assignment: CDR1 SGHRS and CDR2 YFSETQ. CDR3 length: 15 residues. The trim removed 1 base at V and 5 bases at J, leaving 4 bases unmatched. DNA for the CDR3: TGCGCCAGCAGCTTGAGGCTAGCGGGGAACAATGAGCAGTTCTTC. Amino acid sequence: CASSLRLAGNNEQFF.

The J gene is TRBJ2-1, the V gene TRBV5-1; perhaps TRBD2 as D (6 bases). This CDR3 contains 15 residues. V lost 6 bases to trimming and J lost 3 bases, with 16 bases between them. Per the germline V gene, CDR1 is SGHRS and CDR2 is YFSETQ. CDR3 residues: CASTPGGPIYNEQFF. The CDR3 DNA follows: TGCGCCAGCACCCCAGGAGGGCCGATCTACAATGAGCAGTTCTTC. Full variable domain (missing parts from reference TRBV5-1 and TRBJ2-1): KAGVTQTPRYLIKTRGQQVTLSCSPISGHRSVSWYQQTPGQGLQFLFEYFSETQRNKGNFPGRFSGRQFSNSRSEMNVSTLELGDSALYLCASTPGGPIYNEQFFGPGTRLTVL.

The chain recombines TRBV15 with TRBJ2-3; 8 bases align to TRBD2. The germline V gene has CDR1 LNHNV and CDR2 YYDKDF (reference sequence). The trim removed 4 bases at V and 4 bases at J, leaving 4 bases unmatched. CDR3 length: 14 amino acids. The CDR3 coding sequence is TGTGCCACCAGCACTAGCGGGTCCCCAGATACGCAGTATTTT. Translation: CATSTSGSPDTQYF.

This clone has more than one count but fewer than ten. The chain combines TRBV29-1 with TRBJ2-7; maybe TRBD2 (5 bases). The CDR3 loop spans 12 amino acids. V gave up 7 bases and J gave up 2 bases, with 12 bases separating them. Germline loops: CDR1 SQVTM, CDR2 ANQGSEA. The CDR3: CSAGSGAYEQYF. Written as DNA, the CDR3 is TGCAGCGCTGGGAGCGGAGCCTACGAGCAGTACTTC.

The table lists this clone with a few counts. The chain links TRBV28 to TRBJ2-7; possible D gene TRBD1, 5 bases. With 8 bases removed from V and 9 bases from J, the gap between germline ends came to 14 bases. CDR3 size: 11 residues. Germline V gives CDR1 MDHEN, CDR2 SYDVKM. The CDR3 DNA reads TGTGCCAGCGGATCAGGGATGAGGCAGTACTTC. Translated, it gives CASGSGMRQYF.

The chain joins TRBV5-6 to TRBJ2-7; 9 positions agree with TRBD2. The junction had 14 bases not matched to a gene; V was cut back by 7 bases and J by 3 bases. The CDR3 loop spans 16 amino acids. Germline V gene data show CDR1 as SGHDT and CDR2 as YYEEEE. CDR3 DNA: TGTGCCAGCGCCCCGGGTGAGGGACTAGCCCTCTACGAGCAGTACTTC. Translation gives CASAPGEGLALYEQYF.

This clone has a handful of counts. This chain links TRBV7-9 with TRBJ1-4; D remains ambiguous. From germline, CDR1 is SEHNR and CDR2 FQNEAQ (reference sequence). The CDR3 covers 14 residues. Trimming stripped 0 bases from V and 10 bases from J, with 12 bases between. The CDR3 bases are TGTGCCAGCAGCTTAGCTGGTCAGTTTGGAAAACTGTTTTTT. Translating it yields CASSLAGQFGKLFF.

This clone was seen a handful of times. The V and J genes are TRBV6-1 and TRBJ2-5; 13 bases match TRBD2. Matching the DNA end better, TRBJ2-7 makes the J call doubtful. The CDR3 spans 15 residues. The V gene's germline CDR1 is MNHNS and CDR2 SASEGT. CDR3 loop: CASSEGLAGLYEQYF. The CDR3 region has the DNA TGTGCCAGCAGTGAGGGACTAGCGGGATTATACGAGCAGTACTTC.

The chain combines TRBV7-9 with TRBJ2-5; D remains ambiguous. The germline V gene encodes CDR1 SEHNR and CDR2 FQNEAQ (reference sequence). Deletions cut 4 bases from V and 1 base from J, with 4 bases between. The CDR3 runs to 12 residues. CDR3 sequence reads: CASSSIQETQYF. The CDR3 DNA reads TGTGCCAGCAGCTCCATCCAAGAGACCCAGTACTTC.

J is TRBJ2-1 and V is TRBV29-1, with D possibly matching TRBD1 (6 bases). Germline-derived CDR1 and CDR2 are SQVTM and ANQGSEA. This CDR3 region has 14 residues. Trimming cost V 3 bases and J 0 bases, with 9 bases left between them. In nucleotides, the CDR3 is TGCAGCGTTGATACAGGGAGCTCCTACAATGAGCAGTTCTTC. Translating it yields CSVDTGSSYNEQFF.

The CDR3 loop reads CASSLGQGMGGYTF. CDR3 nucleotides: TGTGCCAGCAGCCTGGGACAGGGGATGGGCGGCTACACCTTC. This sequence joins TRBV7-2 and TRBJ1-2, with 10 positions matching TRBD1. This CDR3 spans 14 amino acids. V lost 5 bases, J lost 8 bases, and 8 bases stayed unmatched. Germline V gene sequence: CDR1 SGHTA, CDR2 FQGNSA.

The chain is built from TRBV29-1 and TRBJ1-1, with unresolved D. The ends were cut back, 1 base at V and 11 bases at J, with 14 bases in the middle. There are 12 residues in the CDR3. Germline CDR1 is SQVTM and CDR2 is ANQGSEA. The CDR3 protein is CSVEVTEGVAFF. CDR3 nucleotides: TGCAGCGTTGAAGTTACAGAGGGAGTCGCTTTCTTT.

The chain links TRBV11-2 to TRBJ2-1; maybe TRBD2 (6 bases). The CDR3 consists of 17 residues. In germline, CDR1 is SGHAT, CDR2 FQNNGV. Deletions cut 0 bases from V and 0 bases from J, with 12 bases between. The CDR3 reads CASSLESRLGSYNEQFF. In DNA form, the CDR3 reads TGTGCCAGCAGCTTAGAATCGAGACTAGGCTCCTACAATGAGCAGTTCTTC.

This sequence joins TRBV25-1 and TRBJ2-5, with 10 bases that match TRBD1. Germline-derived CDR1 and CDR2 are MGHDK and SYGVNS. The CDR3 spans 17 residues. V was clipped by 4 bases and J by 5 bases; unmatched bases: 13. CDR3 protein: CASSAYGQGDPRETQYF. For the CDR3, the DNA is TGTGCCAGCAGTGCCTACGGACAGGGGGACCCAAGGGAGACCCAGTACTTC.

This clone has a handful of counts. This chain connects TRBV7-9 to TRBJ1-1, with 11 bases identical to TRBD1. The CDR3 is 14 residues long. Germline-derived CDR1 and CDR2 are SEHNR and FQNEAQ (reference sequence). With 1 base clipped from V and 8 bases from J, the junction kept 3 bases outside the gene matches. CDR3 amino acids: CASSLEGQGAEAFF. In DNA, the CDR3 is TGTGCCAGCAGCTTAGAAGGACAGGGGGCAGAAGCTTTCTTT. Using reference TRBV7-9 and TRBJ1-1 for the parts outside the CDR3, the full variable domain is DTGVSQNPRHKITKRGQNVTFRCDPISEHNRLYWYRQTLGQGPEFLTYFQNEAQLEKSRLLSDRFSAERPKGSFSTLEIQRTEQGDSAMYLCASSLEGQGAEAFFGQGTRLTVV.